The 25 T cell receptor beta chains below come from one sample, sequenced in a study of molecular identifiers for immune sequencing clone quantification. TCRdb independently ran MiXCR on the PCR reads; one entry per CDR3 protein. The sample gives fewer than 45,000 distinct CDR3 sequences, approximately 22% of which show up once; approximately 0.89% is in the top ten. The sequencing input was naive CD8+ T cells from blood, with Jurkat cell RNA spiked in. Subset defined: FACS-sorted CD8+CD4-CCR7+CD45RA+ naive T cells. These receptors all stem from a human donor in good health. Some libraries in this study had Jurkat cell RNA spiked in.

This clonotype has just a few counts. This chain joins TRBV7-9 and TRBJ2-7, with D hard to call. Trimming shortened V by 7 bases and J by 2 bases, and 15 bases separated the two germline ends. The CDR3 spans 14 residues. From germline, CDR1 is SEHNR and CDR2 FQNEAQ (reference sequence). The CDR3: CASTADGRTYEQYF. The CDR3 DNA is TGTGCCAGCACCGCGGATGGCCGGACCTACGAGCAGTACTTC. The entire variable domain, with the rest obtained from reference TRBV7-9 and TRBJ2-7, is as follows: DTGVSQNPRHKITKRGQNVTFRCDPISEHNRLYWYRQTLGQGPEFLTYFQNEAQLEKSRLLSDRFSAERPKGSFSTLEIQRTEQGDSAMYLCASTADGRTYEQYFGPGTRLTVT.

This clonotype was picked up many times. V is TRBV6-1 and J is TRBJ1-1; D remains unclear. Germline values: CDR1 MNHNS, CDR2 SASEGT. With 2 bases removed from V and 2 bases from J, the gap between germline ends came to 12 bases. This CDR3 is built from 15 residues. The CDR3 protein is CASSERSAFNTEAFF. CDR3 nucleotide sequence: TGTGCCAGCAGTGAACGCTCGGCATTCAACACTGAAGCTTTCTTT.

This clonotype was detected many times. The rearrangement links TRBV7-9 to TRBJ1-1; D unresolved. The CDR3 length is 15 residues. Between the trimmed V and J ends, which lost 5 bases and 11 bases, there was a span of 24 bases. Germline V gene sequence: CDR1 SEHNR, CDR2 FQNEAQ (reference sequence). The CDR3 coding sequence is TGTGCCAGCAGCCCTACCTACTCCGTCGAAGTGGTGGCTTTCTTT. This codes for CASSPTYSVEVVAFF.

The sample holds one count of this clonotype. Being one base from a much bigger clone, this may be a read error. The chain links TRBV7-6 to TRBJ1-1, with D possibly TRBD1 on 6 matching bases. Per the germline V gene, CDR1 is SGHVS and CDR2 is FNYEAQ. The CDR3 is 15 amino acids. CDR3 residues: CANSPSQGMNTEAFF. CDR3 nucleotide sequence: TGTGCCAACAGCCCCTCACAGGGCATGAACACTGAAGCTTTCTTT.

This clonotype was seen repeatedly, ten times or more. The V gene is TRBV19, the J gene TRBJ2-6, with 9 nucleotides matching TRBD1. The CDR3 extends over 16 amino acids. CDR1 is LNHDA and CDR2 is SQIVND in the germline V gene (reference sequence). After removal of 5 bases from V and 11 bases from J, the junction contained 13 bases not matched to a gene. The CDR3 sequence is CASSVDTGTGRYVLTF. For the CDR3, the DNA is TGTGCCAGTAGTGTCGATACCGGGACAGGGAGGTACGTCCTGACTTTC.

Turning to this clonotype: This may stem from a read error, because a much larger clone lies one nucleotide away. J is TRBJ2-1 and V is TRBV19; D not resolved. The length of the CDR3 is 12 residues. Germline V lookup: CDR1 LNHDA, CDR2 SQIVND (reference sequence). The CDR3 region has the DNA TGTGCCAGTAGTCAAATATACAATGAGCGGTTCTTC. Amino acid sequence: CASSQIYNERFF. Full variable domain (missing parts from reference TRBV19 and TRBJ2-1): DGGITQSPKYLFRKEGQNVTLSCEQNLNHDAMYWYRQDPGQGLRLIYYSQIVNDFQKGDIAEGYSVSREKKESFPLTVTSAQKNPTAFYLCASSQIYNERFFGPGTRLTVL.

The chain employs TRBV12-3 or TRBV12-4 and TRBJ2-2; 9 bases are shared with TRBD2. This CDR3 is 16 amino acids long. J gave up 5 bases and V 7 bases, and 11 bases lay outside the gene matches. In nucleotides, the CDR3 is TGTGCCAGCACCTCGGGTAGCGGGGGATGGACCGGGGAGCTGTTTTTT. As protein: CASTSGSGGWTGELFF.

Ten or more counts support this clonotype. CDR3 region: CASRLAAGGLEQYF. The CDR3, as DNA: TGTGCCAGCCGCTTGGCGGCAGGGGGCCTCGAGCAGTACTTC. The chain recombines TRBV27 with TRBJ2-7; TRBD1 aligns across 8 bases. Germline trimming cut 8 bases from V and 6 bases from J; bases unmatched to any gene: 12. The CDR3 spans 14 residues. The germline gives CDR1 MNHEY, CDR2 SMNVEV (reference sequence).

The chain is built from TRBV6-6 and TRBJ2-7, with 7 bases fitting TRBD2. Germline V gene sequence: CDR1 MNHNY, CDR2 SVGAGI (reference sequence). This CDR3 is 14 amino acids long. V trimming: 7 bases; J trimming: 7 bases; junction bases outside the gene matches: 13. The CDR3 DNA is TGTGCCAGCATCCTGGGGGGGGAGTTAGAAGAGCAGTACTTC. This translates into CASILGGELEEQYF.

As to this clonotype: The CDR3 carries no conserved terminal phenylalanine or tryptophan, so it likely arises from a read error. CDR3 in amino acids: CASSLNRESYYEQYL. CDR3 in DNA: TGTGCCAGCAGCTTGAACCGGGAGTCGTACTACGAGCAGTACCTC. J is TRBJ2-7 and V is TRBV5-3, with D possibly TRBD2 on 6 matching bases. TRBV5-3 is annotated as an ORF whose role is uncertain. This CDR3 comprises 15 residues.

In the case of this clonotype: This may come from a read error, since a much larger clone is one base off. J is TRBJ1-5 and V is TRBV27; D uncertain. CDR3 length: 13 residues. Germline V gene data show CDR1 as MNHEY and CDR2 as SMNVEV (reference sequence). DNA of the CDR3: TGTGCCAGCAGTTTAAGTCACAATCAGCCCCAGCGTTTT. This gives the protein CASSLSHNQPQRF.

This clonotype was recorded at least ten times. The rearrangement links TRBV27 to TRBJ2-1; 13 nucleotides agree with TRBD2. Per the germline V gene, CDR1 is MNHEY and CDR2 is SMNVEV (reference sequence). The CDR3 covers 16 residues. Germline trimming cut 2 bases from V and 9 bases from J; bases unmatched to any gene: 7. CDR3 sequence (DNA): TGTGCCAGCAGTTTACAACTAGCGGGAGGGCGTGGTGAGCAGTTCTTC. Translation: CASSLQLAGGRGEQFF.

This clonotype was found many times. This chain uses TRBV27 with TRBJ2-3; 7 bases align to TRBD1. J was trimmed by 4 bases and V by 4 bases; bases with no gene match: 20. Germline assignment: CDR1 MNHEY and CDR2 SMNVEV (reference sequence). This CDR3 has 19 residues. CDR3: CASSSPFRRQGRNPDTQYF. The CDR3 DNA reads as TGTGCCAGCAGTTCCCCGTTCAGAAGACAGGGCAGGAACCCAGATACGCAGTATTTT.

This chain joins TRBV6-5 and TRBJ1-5; the D is unclear. The germline V gene encodes CDR1 MNHEY and CDR2 SVGAGI. This CDR3 is built from 13 residues. The V gene lost 0 bases and the J gene lost 7 bases, with 7 bases spanning the gap. The CDR3 nucleotides are TGTGCCAGCAGTTACTCCGGAGCCCAGCCCCAGCATTTT. The encoded protein is CASSYSGAQPQHF.

Note on this clonotype: Being one base from a much bigger clone, this may be a read error. The chain joins TRBV28 to TRBJ2-4; maybe TRBD1 (5 bases). Looked up from germline, CDR1 is MDHEN and CDR2 is SYDVKM. The CDR3 contains 13 residues. The CDR3 loop is CASSDMTENIRYF. CDR3 DNA sequence: TGTGCCAGCAGTGATATGACAGAAAACATTCGGTACTTC.

This clonotype was detected ten times or more. The rearrangement links TRBV20-1 to TRBJ2-7; D gene ambiguous. The germline V gene has CDR1 DFQATT and CDR2 SNEGSKA (reference sequence). V gave up 0 bases and J gave up 2 bases, with 11 bases separating them. The CDR3 consists of 14 residues. The CDR3 DNA sequence: TGCAGTGCTAGAGATGTAGTGACTGCCTACGAGCAGTACTTC. Amino acids: CSARDVVTAYEQYF.

Regarding this clonotype: This CDR3 is missing its conserved last phenylalanine or tryptophan, likely due to a read error. The gene calls are TRBV29-1 and TRBJ2-3; tentatively, D is TRBD2 (6 bases). Germline CDR1 is SQVTM and CDR2 is ANQGSEA. The CDR3 is 15 residues long. CDR3 nucleotides: TGCAGCGTTGAGCTAGCGTGGTGCCTCACAGCTACGCAGTATGTT. It yields the protein CSVELAWCLTATQYV.

This clonotype was found a few times. This chain links TRBV6-5 with TRBJ1-1; D perhaps matches TRBD1 (6 bases). Trimming removed 7 bases from V and 3 bases from J, with 12 bases in between. The CDR3 is made up of 13 amino acids. Germline V CDR1 and CDR2: MNHEY, SVGAGI. CDR3 sequence: CASTMDRYTEAFF. For the CDR3, the DNA is TGTGCCAGCACTATGGACAGATACACTGAAGCTTTCTTT.

About this clonotype: A much larger clonotype is one base distant, so this may be a read error. V and J are TRBV4-3 and TRBJ2-1; D might be TRBD1 (6 bases). The CDR3 has 15 residues. Germline-derived CDR1 and CDR2 are LGHNA and YSLEER. Here the CDR3 reads CATSQGQGYYNEQFF. CDR3 nucleotides: TGCGCCACCAGCCAAGGCCAGGGGTACTACAATGAGCAGTTCTTC.

This clonotype was found many times. The chain carries TRBV29-1 and TRBJ2-7, with 9 bases fitting TRBD2. CDR1 and CDR2 from the germline V gene are SQVTM and ANQGSEA. The CDR3 is made up of 13 amino acids. The junction had 13 bases not matched to a gene; V was cut back by 6 bases and J by 10 bases. CDR3 residues: CSVTPGVAGEQYF. In DNA form, the CDR3 reads TGCAGCGTGACGCCTGGGGTAGCGGGAGAACAGTACTTC.

In the case of this clonotype: A much larger clone differs from this one at a single base, so this may be a read error. This chain links TRBV12-3 or TRBV12-4 with TRBJ2-5, with D hard to call. The CDR3 runs 15 residues. CDR3 protein: CASSPDGPTQEAQYF. The DNA of the CDR3 is TGTGCCAGCAGCCCGGACGGGCCGACCCAAGAGGCCCAGTACTTC.

In its sample, this clonotype is medium-sized (0.01 to 0.1%). The chain combines TRBV7-2 with TRBJ2-3, with 7 bases fitting TRBD1. The CDR3 consists of 14 residues. The V and J ends lost 3 bases and 4 bases, in that order; junction bases with no gene match: 4. Germline V gene data show CDR1 as SGHTA and CDR2 as FQGNSA. This chain's CDR3 is CASSFGTEADTQYF. CDR3 nucleotides: TGTGCCAGCAGCTTCGGGACAGAGGCAGATACGCAGTATTTT.

The sample holds many counts of this clonotype. The V gene is TRBV11-1, the J gene TRBJ2-5, with 7 bases aligning to TRBD2. The germline CDR1 and CDR2 sequences are SGHAT and FQDESV (reference sequence). Trimming cost V 6 bases and J 2 bases; bases outside gene matches: 9. The CDR3 is 15 residues long. CDR3 in DNA: TGTGCCAGCAGTGCGGGGGTGAGACGTCAAGAGACCCAGTACTTC. The encoded protein is CASSAGVRRQETQYF.

This clonotype was detected many times. The chain is built from TRBV12-3 or TRBV12-4 and TRBJ2-3; D is possibly TRBD1 or TRBD2 (6 bases each). The CDR3 consists of 14 residues. V was pared by 3 bases and J by 4 bases, with 11 bases between. CDR3 residues: CASSFEGGADTQYF. DNA for the CDR3: TGTGCCAGCAGTTTCGAGGGGGGTGCAGATACGCAGTATTTT.

Points on this clonotype: Given a much more abundant clone one base away, this may be a read error. J is TRBJ1-1 and V is TRBV27; a weak D match, TRBD1 (5 bases). There are 16 residues in the CDR3. CDR1 is MNHEY and CDR2 is SMNVEV in the germline V gene (reference sequence). Trimming removed 8 bases from V and 5 bases from J, with 24 bases in between. CDR3 nucleotide sequence: TGTGCCAGCGGCCTGCTGATGGGGGGTGGGTTTACTGAAGCTTTCTTT. This translates into CASGLLMGGGFTEAFF.